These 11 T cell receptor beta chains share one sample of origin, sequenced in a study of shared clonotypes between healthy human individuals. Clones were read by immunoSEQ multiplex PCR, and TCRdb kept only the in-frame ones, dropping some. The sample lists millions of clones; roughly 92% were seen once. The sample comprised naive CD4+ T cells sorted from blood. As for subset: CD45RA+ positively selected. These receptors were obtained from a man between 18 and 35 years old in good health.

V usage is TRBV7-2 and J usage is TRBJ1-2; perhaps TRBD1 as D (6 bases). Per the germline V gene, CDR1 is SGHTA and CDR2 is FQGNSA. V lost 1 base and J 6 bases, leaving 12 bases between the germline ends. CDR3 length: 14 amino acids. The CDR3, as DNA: TGTGCCAGCAGCTTAGTTTGGCAGGGGAATGGCTACACCTTC. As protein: CASSLVWQGNGYTF.

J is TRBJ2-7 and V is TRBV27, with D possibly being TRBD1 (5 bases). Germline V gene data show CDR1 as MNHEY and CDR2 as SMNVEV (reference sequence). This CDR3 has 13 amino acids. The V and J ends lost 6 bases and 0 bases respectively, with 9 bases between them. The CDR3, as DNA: TGTGCCAGCAGCGCGACAGTCTCCTACGAGCAGTACTTC. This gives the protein CASSATVSYEQYF.

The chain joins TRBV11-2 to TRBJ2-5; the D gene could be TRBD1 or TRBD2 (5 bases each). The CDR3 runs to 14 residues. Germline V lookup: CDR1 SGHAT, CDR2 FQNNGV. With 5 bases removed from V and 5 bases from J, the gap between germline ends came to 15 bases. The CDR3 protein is CASSTRGRAETQYF. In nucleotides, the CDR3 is TGTGCCAGCAGCACCCGGGGACGGGCGGAGACCCAGTACTTC.

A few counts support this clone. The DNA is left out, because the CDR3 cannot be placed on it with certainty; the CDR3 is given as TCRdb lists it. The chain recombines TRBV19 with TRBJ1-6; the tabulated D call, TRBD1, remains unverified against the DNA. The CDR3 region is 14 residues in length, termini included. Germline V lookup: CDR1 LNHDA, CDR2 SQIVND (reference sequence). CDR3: CASSSGHYNSPLHF.

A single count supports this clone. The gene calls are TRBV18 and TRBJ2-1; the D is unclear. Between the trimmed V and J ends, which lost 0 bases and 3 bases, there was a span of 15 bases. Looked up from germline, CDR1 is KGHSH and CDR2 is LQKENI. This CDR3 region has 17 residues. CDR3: CASSPPIGDHFYNEQFF. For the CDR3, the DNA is TGTGCCAGCTCACCACCGATTGGCGACCATTTCTACAATGAGCAGTTCTTC.

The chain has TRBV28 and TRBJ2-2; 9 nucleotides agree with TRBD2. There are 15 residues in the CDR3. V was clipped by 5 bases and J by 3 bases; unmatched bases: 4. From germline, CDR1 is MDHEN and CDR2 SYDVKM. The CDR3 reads CASSPSGGYTGELFF. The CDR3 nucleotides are TGTGCCAGCAGTCCAAGCGGGGGGTACACCGGGGAGCTGTTTTTT.

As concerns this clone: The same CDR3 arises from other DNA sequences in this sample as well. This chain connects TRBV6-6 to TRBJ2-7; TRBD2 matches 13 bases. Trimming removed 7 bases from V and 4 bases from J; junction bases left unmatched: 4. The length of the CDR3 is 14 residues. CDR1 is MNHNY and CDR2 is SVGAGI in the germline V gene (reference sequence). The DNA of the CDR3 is TGTGCCAGCACTCGGACTAGCGGGAGTTACGAGCAGTACTTC. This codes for CASTRTSGSYEQYF.

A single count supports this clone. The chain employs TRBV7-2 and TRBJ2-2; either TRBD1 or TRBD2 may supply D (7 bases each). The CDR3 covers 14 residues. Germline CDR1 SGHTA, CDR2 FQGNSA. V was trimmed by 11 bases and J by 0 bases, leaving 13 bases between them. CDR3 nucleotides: TGTGCCGGGGGGGGACAGACGAACACCGGGGAGCTGTTTTTT. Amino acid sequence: CAGGGQTNTGELFF.

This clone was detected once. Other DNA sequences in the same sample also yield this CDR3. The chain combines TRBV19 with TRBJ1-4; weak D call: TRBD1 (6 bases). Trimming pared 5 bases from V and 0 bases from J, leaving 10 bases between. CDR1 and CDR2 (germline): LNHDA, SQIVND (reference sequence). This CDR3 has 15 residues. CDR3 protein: CASSPQGATNEKLFF. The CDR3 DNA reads TGTGCCAGTAGTCCACAGGGAGCAACTAATGAAAAACTGTTTTTT.

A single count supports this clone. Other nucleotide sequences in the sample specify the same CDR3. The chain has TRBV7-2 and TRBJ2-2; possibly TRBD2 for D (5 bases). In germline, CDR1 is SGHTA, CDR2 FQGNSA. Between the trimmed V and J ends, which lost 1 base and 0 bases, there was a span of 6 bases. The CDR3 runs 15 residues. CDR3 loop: CASSLGTPNTGELFF. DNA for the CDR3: TGTGCCAGCAGCTTAGGGACTCCGAACACCGGGGAGCTGTTTTTT.

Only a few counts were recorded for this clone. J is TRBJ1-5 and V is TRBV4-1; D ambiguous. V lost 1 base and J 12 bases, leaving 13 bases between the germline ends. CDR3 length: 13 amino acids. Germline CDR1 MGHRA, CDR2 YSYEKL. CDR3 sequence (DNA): TGCGCCAGCAGCCAAGCCCCCAGAACCCTCCAGCATTTT. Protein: CASSQAPRTLQHF.